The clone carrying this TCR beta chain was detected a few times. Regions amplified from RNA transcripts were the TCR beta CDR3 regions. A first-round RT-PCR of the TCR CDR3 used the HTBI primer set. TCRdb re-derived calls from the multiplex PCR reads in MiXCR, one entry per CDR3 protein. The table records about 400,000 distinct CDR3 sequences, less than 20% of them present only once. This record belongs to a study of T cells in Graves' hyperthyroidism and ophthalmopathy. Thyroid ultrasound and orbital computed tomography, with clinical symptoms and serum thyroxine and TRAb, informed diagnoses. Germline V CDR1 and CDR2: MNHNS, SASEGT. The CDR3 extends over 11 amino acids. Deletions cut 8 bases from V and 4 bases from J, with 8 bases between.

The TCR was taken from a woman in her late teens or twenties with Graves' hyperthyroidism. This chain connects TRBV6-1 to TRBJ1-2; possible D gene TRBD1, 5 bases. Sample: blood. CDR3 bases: TGTGCCAGCGGACAAGGCTATGGCTACACCTTC. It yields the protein CASGQGYGYTF.